The 14 T cell receptor beta chains presented below share a single source sample, sequenced in a study of blood T cell repertoires in COVID-19. Libraries were prepared by immunoSEQ multiplex PCR; TCRdb keeps only in-frame clonotypes and omits some of them. The sample has fewer than 300,000 clones, approximately 86% seen once. Sequences were obtained from peripheral blood. The receptors were gathered from a human donor with COVID-19, enrolled during active disease. The donor label of this sample is uncertain.

In its sample, this clone was seen once. The V gene is TRBV7-9, the J gene TRBJ2-7; 8 nucleotides line up with TRBD2. Germline CDR1 and CDR2: SEHNR and FQNEAQ (reference sequence). Germline trimming cut 5 bases from V and 3 bases from J; bases unmatched to any gene: 9. There are 15 residues in the CDR3. In DNA, the CDR3 is TGTGCCAGCAGCCCGACGGGACTAGGTATCTACGAGCAGTACTTC. Protein product: CASSPTGLGIYEQYF.

The gene calls are TRBV6-2 or TRBV6-3 and TRBJ2-1, with D possibly matching TRBD2 (6 bases). This CDR3 has 14 amino acids. V shed 5 bases and J shed 5 bases, with 13 bases lying between them. The V gene's germline CDR1 is MNHEY and CDR2 SVGEGT. The CDR3 is CASSRFSGDNEQFF. The CDR3 DNA reads TGTGCCAGCAGTCGTTTTAGCGGCGACAATGAGCAGTTCTTC.

The J gene is TRBJ2-1, the V gene TRBV29-1; 9 nucleotides align to TRBD2. J lost 2 bases, V lost 7 bases, and 6 bases had no gene match. This CDR3 is 14 amino acids long. Germline V gives CDR1 SQVTM, CDR2 ANQGSEA. This chain's CDR3 is CSAETSGTYNEQFF. CDR3 in DNA: TGCAGCGCTGAGACTAGCGGTACCTACAATGAGCAGTTCTTC.

This clone has just one count. The chain joins TRBV5-1 to TRBJ1-3; no definite D call. Per germline, CDR1 SGHRS and CDR2 YFSETQ. The CDR3 is made up of 15 amino acids. V was shortened by 0 bases and J by 0 bases, with 7 bases between the two germline ends. CDR3 in amino acids: CASSLGQISGNTIYF. In nucleotides, the CDR3 is TGCGCCAGCAGCTTGGGGCAGATCTCTGGAAACACCATATATTTT.

The CDR3 region has the DNA TGTGCCAGCAGCTTGGCCCAAACAGATACGCAGTATTTT. As protein: CASSLAQTDTQYF. J is TRBJ2-3 and V is TRBV5-6; no clear D. Trimming shortened V by 0 bases and J by 3 bases, and 5 bases separated the two germline ends. From germline, CDR1 is SGHDT and CDR2 YYEEEE. The CDR3 is made up of 13 amino acids.

A single count supports this clone. This chain joins TRBV12-3 or TRBV12-4 and TRBJ1-2; TRBD1 aligns across 7 bases. The CDR3 covers 13 residues. Trimming at V came to 6 bases and at J to 6 bases, leaving 7 bases not matched to a gene. The CDR3 nucleotides read TGTGCCAGCAGCCCCGACAGGGATAATGGCTACACCTTC. Its translation is CASSPDRDNGYTF.

This chain links TRBV28 with TRBJ1-2, with D unresolved. The CDR3 is 13 amino acids. V was pared by 2 bases and J by 4 bases, with 8 bases between. Germline V gene sequence: CDR1 MDHEN, CDR2 SYDVKM. The CDR3 DNA is TGTGCCAGCAGTTTAGAGGCCCCCTATGGCTACACCTTC. It codes for CASSLEAPYGYTF.

In this sample, this clone turned up once. This sequence joins TRBV7-3 and TRBJ2-7, with a possible D match to TRBD2 (5 bases). This CDR3 has 14 amino acids. Trimming pared 5 bases from V and 1 base from J, leaving 12 bases between. Germline V gene data show CDR1 as SGHTA and CDR2 as FQGTGA. The CDR3 sequence: CASSEGRGSYEQYF. The CDR3, as DNA: TGTGCCAGCAGCGAAGGCCGGGGTTCCTACGAGCAGTACTTC. The entire variable domain, with the rest obtained from reference TRBV7-3 and TRBJ2-7, is as follows: GAGVSQTPSNKVTEKGKYVELRCDPISGHTALYWYRQSLGQGPEFLIYFQGTGAADDSGLPNDRFFAVRPEGSVSTLKIQRTERGDSAVYLCASSEGRGSYEQYFGPGTRLTVT.

The V call is TRBV4-1, the J call TRBJ1-2; 7 bases are shared with TRBD1. V dropped 1 base and J dropped 8; count of bases not matched to a gene: 7. Germline CDR1 reads MGHRA; CDR2 reads YSYEKL. The CDR3 runs 14 residues. The CDR3 spells CASSQVQGPEGYTF. CDR3 nucleotide sequence: TGCGCCAGCAGCCAAGTACAGGGGCCGGAAGGCTACACCTTC.

The gene calls are TRBV28 and TRBJ2-2; TRBD2 matches at 8 bases. There are 14 residues in the CDR3. CDR1 and CDR2 (germline): MDHEN, SYDVKM. Unmatched junction bases numbered 7, after V lost 6 bases and J lost 7 bases. Here the CDR3 DNA reads TGTGCCAGCAGCCGCGGGAGGTATGGCGGGGAGCTGTTTTTT. Translating gives CASSRGRYGGELFF.

The V and J genes are TRBV5-1 and TRBJ2-7; the match to TRBD1 covers 7 bases. The J segment lost 1 base and the V segment lost 4 bases, leaving 14 bases of the junction unmatched. The CDR3 covers 17 residues. CDR1 SGHRS and CDR2 YFSETQ come from the germline V gene. The CDR3: CASSPTTGVSLSYEQYF. The CDR3 nucleotides are TGCGCCAGCAGCCCTACTACAGGGGTCTCCCTTTCCTACGAGCAGTACTTC.

The chain has TRBV2 and TRBJ1-4, with D possibly being TRBD1 (5 bases). The V end lost 0 bases, the J end lost 7 bases, and 12 bases lay between the germline ends. Germline V CDR1 and CDR2: SNHLY, FYNNEI. The CDR3 is 15 residues long. The CDR3 loop is CASSEAQGRGEKLFF. CDR3 in DNA: TGTGCCAGCAGTGAAGCGCAGGGTCGCGGTGAAAAACTGTTTTTT.

This chain connects TRBV6-5 to TRBJ1-4, with D unclear. V lost 6 bases to trimming and J lost 6 bases, with 14 bases between them. The CDR3 spans 14 residues. From germline, CDR1 is MNHEY and CDR2 SVGAGI. The chain's CDR3 is CASRSREGYEKLFF. As DNA, the CDR3 is TGTGCCAGCAGATCCCGGGAGGGATATGAAAAACTGTTTTTT.

This chain joins TRBV5-8 and TRBJ2-1; 7 nucleotides align to TRBD2. CDR1 is SGHTS, CDR2 YDEGEE, per germline. V was pared by 2 bases and J by 5 bases, with 7 bases of the junction left unmatched. The CDR3 is made up of 15 amino acids. CDR3 residues: CASSLQPGGHNEQFF. For the CDR3, the DNA is TGTGCCAGCAGCTTACAACCGGGAGGCCACAATGAGCAGTTCTTC. The complete variable domain, with remaining parts taken from reference TRBV5-8 and TRBJ2-1, reads EAGVTQSPTHLIKTRGQQATLRCSPISGHTSVYWYQQALGLGLQFLLWYDEGEERNRGNFPPRFSGRQFPNYSSELNVNALELEDSALYLCASSLQPGGHNEQFFGPGTRLTVL.